Below are 27 T cell receptor beta chains sequenced from a single sample in a study of glioma-infiltrating T cells after dendritic cell vaccination. The time point denotes: after dendritic cell vaccination, including at tumor progression/relapse. Profiled with immunoSEQ multiplex PCR; TCRdb holds only in-frame clones, not every one. Among 70,000 to 95,000 clones listed, roughly 91% were seen once. This material consisted of blood, taken after dendritic cell vaccination. The source of these receptors is a human donor with glioblastoma.

The genes are TRBV7-9 and TRBJ2-7, with 7 bases fitting TRBD1. The V gene end was trimmed by 5 bases and the J gene end by 6 bases; junction bases not matched to a gene: 4. The germline V gene encodes CDR1 SEHNR and CDR2 FQNEAQ (reference sequence). The CDR3 has 12 amino acids. CDR3 residues: CASSPYRGEQYF. The CDR3 region has the DNA TGTGCCAGCAGCCCCTACAGGGGCGAGCAGTACTTC.

The genes are TRBV11-1 and TRBJ2-5; D ambiguous. Germline V gene lookup returns CDR1 SGHAT and CDR2 FQDESV (reference sequence). The CDR3 runs to 11 residues. Trimming shortened V by 7 bases and J by 0 bases, and 3 bases separated the two germline ends. CDR3 sequence reads: CASNNQETQYF. DNA of the CDR3: TGTGCCAGCAATAACCAAGAGACCCAGTACTTC.

J is TRBJ2-1 and V is TRBV7-9; 8 bases fit TRBD1. The CDR3 runs to 18 residues. V gave up 0 bases and J gave up 7 bases; unmatched junction bases: 14. Germline V CDR1 and CDR2: SEHNR, FQNEAQ (reference sequence). In nucleotides, the CDR3 is TGTGCCAGCAGCTTAGCCCCGACAGGGGAGCAGATACTAAATGAGCAGTTCTTC. Encoded protein: CASSLAPTGEQILNEQFF.

The chain joins TRBV6-6 to TRBJ2-2; D is unresolved. CDR3 length equals 11 residues. V lost 4 bases to trimming and J lost 6 bases, with 3 bases between them. Germline values: CDR1 MNHNY, CDR2 SVGAGI (reference sequence). CDR3 protein: CASSWPGELFF. As DNA, the CDR3 is TGTGCCAGCAGTTGGCCCGGGGAGCTGTTTTTT.

The chain joins TRBV7-9 to TRBJ1-4; the match to TRBD1 covers 7 bases. The V segment lost 2 bases and the J segment 4 bases; nucleotides outside the gene matches: 4. Germline V gene sequence: CDR1 SEHNR, CDR2 FQNEAQ (reference sequence). The CDR3 contains 15 residues. In DNA form, the CDR3 reads TGTGCCAGCAGCTTACCGGGACAGATTAATGAAAAACTGTTTTTT. Residues: CASSLPGQINEKLFF.

The chain is built from TRBV2 and TRBJ2-1; 9 bases are shared with TRBD1. From germline, CDR1 is SNHLY and CDR2 FYNNEI. Losses at the gene ends were 2 bases for V and 2 bases for J; bases not matched to a gene: 4. The CDR3 spans 16 residues. The chain's CDR3 is CASSEPGQGPYNEQFF. The CDR3 DNA reads TGTGCCAGCAGTGAACCGGGACAGGGTCCCTACAATGAGCAGTTCTTC.

The chain links TRBV5-1 to TRBJ2-7, with a possible D match to TRBD2 (7 bases). Germline V gene lookup returns CDR1 SGHRS and CDR2 YFSETQ. There are 15 residues in the CDR3. V was shortened by 4 bases and J by 0 bases, with 14 bases between the two germline ends. DNA of the CDR3: TGCGCCAGCAGCGGAGGGGGGGGGTTCTCCTACGAGCAGTACTTC. Its translation is CASSGGGGFSYEQYF. Full variable domain (rest looked up from reference TRBV5-1 and TRBJ2-7): KAGVTQTPRYLIKTRGQQVTLSCSPISGHRSVSWYQQTPGQGLQFLFEYFSETQRNKGNFPGRFSGRQFSNSRSEMNVSTLELGDSALYLCASSGGGGFSYEQYFGPGTRLTVT.

V and J are TRBV7-2 and TRBJ1-2, with TRBD1 identical over 11 bases. Losses at the gene ends were 6 bases for V and 3 bases for J; bases not matched to a gene: 6. Germline-derived CDR1 and CDR2 are SGHTA and FQGNSA. This CDR3 comprises 15 residues. The CDR3 here is CASSPGQGAHYGYTF. CDR3 bases: TGTGCCAGCAGTCCTGGACAGGGGGCTCACTATGGCTACACCTTC.

This chain joins TRBV14 and TRBJ1-2, with D perhaps TRBD1 (6 bases). The CDR3 spans 17 residues. Trimming removed 0 bases at V and 2 bases at J, with 16 bases between. Germline V lookup: CDR1 SGHDN, CDR2 FVKESK. CDR3 in DNA: TGTGCCAGCAGCCAAGATATTAGGACAGCGAGGAACTATGGCTACACCTTC. This gives the protein CASSQDIRTARNYGYTF.

The chain links TRBV6-1 to TRBJ1-2; 8 nucleotides agree with TRBD1. The J segment lost 8 bases and the V segment lost 6 bases, leaving 5 bases of the junction unmatched. Germline CDR1 MNHNS, CDR2 SASEGT. The CDR3 has 12 residues. CDR3 loop: CASRGQGKGYTF. CDR3 bases: TGTGCCAGCAGAGGACAGGGAAAGGGCTACACCTTC.

The chain joins TRBV19 to TRBJ2-7; D may be TRBD1 (6 bases). Trimming left V 1 base short and J 6 bases short, with 10 bases between. Per germline, CDR1 LNHDA and CDR2 SQIVND (reference sequence). CDR3 size: 13 residues. The DNA for the CDR3 is TGTGCCAGTAGTATAGGAACAGGGACCGAGCAGTACTTC. It translates to CASSIGTGTEQYF.

This clone appeared once. V is TRBV30 and J is TRBJ2-7; maybe TRBD1 (5 bases). The CDR3 length is 12 residues. Germline CDR1 GTSNPN, CDR2 SVGIG (reference sequence). Trimming stripped 1 base from V and 6 bases from J, with 10 bases between. The CDR3 DNA follows: TGTGCCTGGAGTGAAGGGGTCCTCGAGCAGTACTTC. It is translated as CAWSEGVLEQYF.

The CDR3 spells CASSLGIIAASEETQYF. In DNA, the CDR3 is TGCGCCAGCAGCTTGGGTATTATAGCGGCTTCAGAAGAGACCCAGTACTTC. The rearrangement joins TRBV5-1 to TRBJ2-5, with TRBD2 as a possible D gene (6 bases). The germline V and J ends were trimmed by 0 bases and 3 bases, with 18 bases remaining between them. Per the germline V gene, CDR1 is SGHRS and CDR2 is YFSETQ. The CDR3 length is 17 residues.

The chain employs TRBV5-1 and TRBJ1-2, with D possibly being TRBD1 (5 bases). Germline CDR1 is SGHRS and CDR2 is YFSETQ. Trimming removed 0 bases from V and 3 bases from J, with 6 bases in between. The CDR3 is 13 residues long. CDR3 residues: CASSLAGDYGYTF. For the CDR3, the DNA is TGCGCCAGCAGCTTGGCGGGGGACTATGGCTACACCTTC.

For the CDR3, the DNA is TGTGCCAGCAGTCCCGGGGGGGGCTCCTACAATGAGCAGTTCTTC. It is translated as CASSPGGGSYNEQFF. The chain uses TRBV6-4 and TRBJ2-1, with 8 positions matching TRBD2. Per germline, CDR1 MRHNA and CDR2 SNTAGT. This CDR3 has 15 residues. Trimming removed 5 bases from V and 0 bases from J; junction bases left unmatched: 3.

The J gene is TRBJ2-1, the V gene TRBV5-4, with TRBD2 matching 10 bases. J gave up 3 bases and V 3 bases, and 3 bases lay outside the gene matches. This CDR3 is built from 15 residues. Germline V CDR1 and CDR2: SGHNT, YYREEE (reference sequence). CDR3 nucleotides: TGTGCCAGCAGCTCGCCTAGCGGGGGCTACAATGAGCAGTTCTTC. This encodes CASSSPSGGYNEQFF.

The chain uses TRBV6-1 and TRBJ2-7; maybe TRBD2 (6 bases). Trimming shortened V by 7 bases and J by 0 bases, and 10 bases separated the two germline ends. Per the germline V gene, CDR1 is MNHNS and CDR2 is SASEGT. The CDR3 loop spans 13 amino acids. The CDR3 here is CASKAGSSYEQYF. CDR3 bases: TGTGCCAGCAAAGCGGGCAGCTCCTACGAGCAGTACTTC.

The V gene is TRBV5-1, the J gene TRBJ1-2, with D maybe TRBD1 (5 bases). The CDR3 loop spans 15 amino acids. Trimming removed 4 bases at V and 8 bases at J, with 21 bases between. Germline V gives CDR1 SGHRS, CDR2 YFSETQ. CDR3 DNA sequence: TGCGCCAGCAGCACTGACGGTCAGGGCCTGGAGGGCTACACCTTC. Amino acid sequence: CASSTDGQGLEGYTF. Drawing the rest from reference TRBV5-1 and TRBJ1-2, the complete variable domain is KAGVTQTPRYLIKTRGQQVTLSCSPISGHRSVSWYQQTPGQGLQFLFEYFSETQRNKGNFPGRFSGRQFSNSRSEMNVSTLELGDSALYLCASSTDGQGLEGYTFGSGTRLTVV.

The chain is built from TRBV6-5 and TRBJ2-1, with a tentative D call TRBD2 (6 bases). Germline V CDR1 and CDR2: MNHEY, SVGAGI. V was clipped by 8 bases and J by 10 bases, with 15 bases between them. CDR3 length equals 12 residues. CDR3 in amino acids: CASSRREGEQFF. The CDR3 DNA reads as TGTGCCAGCTCGAGGCGGGAAGGGGAGCAGTTCTTC.

This chain joins TRBV5-1 and TRBJ2-7; 9 bases are a match to TRBD2. Per germline, CDR1 SGHRS and CDR2 YFSETQ. After removal of 2 bases from V and 7 bases from J, the junction contained 19 bases not matched to a gene. The CDR3 extends over 18 amino acids. The CDR3, as DNA: TGCGCCAGCAGCTTTGGCCCCGGTCAAGCGGGAGGCTCATATGAGCAGTACTTC. Translating gives CASSFGPGQAGGSYEQYF. Variable domain in full (rest from reference TRBV5-1 and TRBJ2-7): KAGVTQTPRYLIKTRGQQVTLSCSPISGHRSVSWYQQTPGQGLQFLFEYFSETQRNKGNFPGRFSGRQFSNSRSEMNVSTLELGDSALYLCASSFGPGQAGGSYEQYFGPGTRLTVT.

This chain joins TRBV13 and TRBJ1-1; D gene ambiguous. V lost 6 bases and J lost 5, with 4 bases in between. Germline lookup yields CDR1 PRHDT and CDR2 FYEKMQ (reference sequence). The CDR3 length is 10 residues. CDR3 coding DNA: TGTGCCAGCAGTTCAACTGAAGCTTTCTTT. It is translated as CASSSTEAFF.

The chain joins TRBV30 to TRBJ2-1, with D unresolved. V was trimmed by 2 bases and J by 5 bases, leaving 4 bases between them. The CDR3 totals 11 residues. CDR1 is GTSNPN, CDR2 SVGIG, per germline (reference sequence). The CDR3 nucleotides are TGTGCCTGGAGTCCTGACAATGAGCAGTTCTTC. It encodes CAWSPDNEQFF.

Worth noting for this clone: The sample has other DNA sequences that encode this CDR3 too. The chain joins TRBV5-1 to TRBJ2-5; D perhaps matches TRBD2 (5 bases). The germline V and J ends were trimmed by 1 base and 5 bases, with 9 bases remaining between them. Germline lookup yields CDR1 SGHRS and CDR2 YFSETQ. This CDR3 comprises 13 residues. The DNA of the CDR3 is TGCGCCAGCAGCTTGCCTGGGGAGGAGACCCAGTACTTC. As protein: CASSLPGEETQYF.

The CDR3 DNA reads TGTGCCACCAGCAGAGATCTGTCGGGGTACGGTGAGCAGTTCTTC. This sequence encodes CATSRDLSGYGEQFF. The chain couples TRBV15 to TRBJ2-1; weak D call: TRBD2 (5 bases). CDR3 length: 15 amino acids. Per the germline V gene, CDR1 is LNHNV and CDR2 is YYDKDF (reference sequence). The V and J ends lost 0 bases and 9 bases respectively, with 15 bases between them.

This clone was observed once. The chain carries TRBV11-2 and TRBJ1-2, with D uncertain. V was trimmed by 1 base and J by 8 bases, leaving 17 bases between them. The CDR3 has 15 residues. Germline assignment: CDR1 SGHAT and CDR2 FQNNGV. This chain's CDR3 is CASSLGEHGVGGYTF. The CDR3 DNA reads TGTGCCAGCAGCTTAGGGGAGCACGGGGTAGGAGGCTACACCTTC. The full variable domain, completed using reference TRBV11-2 and TRBJ1-2, is EAGVAQSPRYKIIEKRQSVAFWCNPISGHATLYWYQQILGQGPKLLIQFQNNGVVDDSQLPKDRFSAERLKGVDSTLKIQPAKLEDSAVYLCASSLGEHGVGGYTFGSGTRLTVV.

The chain combines TRBV6-6 with TRBJ1-5; D perhaps matches TRBD1 (5 bases). V shed 6 bases and J shed 5 bases, with 14 bases lying between them. CDR1 is MNHNY, CDR2 SVGAGI, per germline (reference sequence). There are 14 residues in the CDR3. CDR3 sequence (DNA): TGTGCCAGCAGCCCGGGGGGTACCCATCAGCCCCAGCATTTT. This translates into CASSPGGTHQPQHF.

The genes are TRBV9 and TRBJ2-2; 8 bases align to TRBD1. The junction had 11 bases not matched to a gene; V was cut back by 4 bases and J by 6 bases. The V gene's germline CDR1 is SGDLS and CDR2 YYNGEE. The CDR3 is 16 amino acids. DNA of the CDR3: TGTGCCAGCAGCCCTTGGACAGGGAAGGGTCCCGGGGAGCTGTTTTTT. As protein: CASSPWTGKGPGELFF.